The next 11 T cell receptor beta chains were all read from a single sample in a study of blood T cell repertoires in COVID-19. Repertoires were generated with immunoSEQ multiplex PCR, while TCRdb's copy carries only in-frame clones and drops some. The table records 280,000 or so clones, roughly 89% of them present only once. The sequenced sample was PBMCs or T cells enriched from blood (not recorded which). These TCRs come from a woman aged 18-35 years with acute COVID-19.

The J gene is TRBJ2-3, the V gene TRBV15; 8 nucleotides match TRBD2. CDR3 length: 12 residues. Germline loops: CDR1 LNHNV, CDR2 YYDKDF (reference sequence). Unmatched junction bases numbered 4, after V lost 5 bases and J lost 9 bases. CDR3 sequence: CATSGTSGTQYF. As DNA, the CDR3 is TGTGCCACCAGCGGTACTAGCGGAACGCAGTATTTT.

The chain couples TRBV4-3 to TRBJ2-2; TRBD2 might be the D (5 bases). This CDR3 is 12 amino acids long. Trimming removed 3 bases at V and 7 bases at J, with 6 bases between. The germline V gene encodes CDR1 LGHNA and CDR2 YSLEER. The CDR3 DNA follows: TGCGCCAGCAGCCAGGAGGACGGGGAGCTGTTTTTT. Protein: CASSQEDGELFF.

This chain connects TRBV6-5 to TRBJ1-4, with 7 nucleotides matching TRBD1. V lost 7 bases and J lost 3; bases outside the gene matches: 5. This CDR3 contains 14 residues. Germline V gene sequence: CDR1 MNHEY, CDR2 SVGAGI. The CDR3 loop reads CASNPGTANEKLFF. CDR3 nucleotides: TGTGCCAGCAACCCCGGGACAGCTAATGAAAAACTGTTTTTT.

CDR3 bases: TGTGCCAGCAGCTTAGCGGGACTTACGTACAATGAGCAGTTCTTC. It codes for CASSLAGLTYNEQFF. V is TRBV11-3 and J is TRBJ2-1, with D possibly being TRBD2 (6 bases). CDR1 and CDR2 (germline): SGHNT, YENEEA. The germline V and J ends were trimmed by 1 base and 4 bases, with 11 bases remaining between them. This CDR3 comprises 15 residues.

The chain employs TRBV9 and TRBJ1-1; D gene ambiguous. Trimming shortened V by 0 bases and J by 0 bases, and 6 bases separated the two germline ends. CDR1 SGDLS and CDR2 YYNGEE come from the germline V gene. This CDR3 has 14 residues. CDR3 sequence reads: CASSVAVMNTEAFF. CDR3 DNA: TGTGCCAGCAGCGTAGCGGTAATGAACACTGAAGCTTTCTTT.

This clone was observed a single time. The genes are TRBV5-1 and TRBJ2-1; possibly TRBD1 for D (6 bases). The germline gives CDR1 SGHRS, CDR2 YFSETQ. This CDR3 comprises 12 residues. The V end was cut by 6 bases, the J end by 6 bases, with 10 bases between. The CDR3 DNA reads TGCGCCAGCACAGGACAGACCAATGAGCAGTTCTTC. Translating gives CASTGQTNEQFF.

This clone was found once. The chain uses TRBV6-5 and TRBJ2-7; TRBD1 matches at 7 bases. The CDR3 is 12 residues long. V lost 8 bases, J lost 0 bases, and 1 base stayed unmatched. Germline values: CDR1 MNHEY, CDR2 SVGAGI. The CDR3 protein is CASGDSSYEQYF. The CDR3 DNA is TGTGCCAGCGGGGACAGCTCCTACGAGCAGTACTTC.

The gene calls are TRBV11-3 and TRBJ2-1; the match to TRBD2 covers 7 bases. The CDR3 covers 17 residues. V gave up 1 base and J gave up 4 bases; unmatched junction bases: 10. Germline V CDR1 and CDR2: SGHNT, YENEEA. This chain's CDR3 is CASSLGPPGLSYNEQFF. The CDR3 nucleotides are TGTGCCAGCAGCTTAGGCCCACCGGGACTAAGTTACAATGAGCAGTTCTTC.

Here the CDR3 reads CASSEAAGSYEQYF. CDR3 nucleotide sequence: TGCGCCAGCAGCGAAGCCGCGGGGTCCTACGAGCAGTACTTC. The chain joins TRBV4-1 to TRBJ2-7; possible D gene TRBD2, 6 bases. The germline gives CDR1 MGHRA, CDR2 YSYEKL. Between the trimmed V and J ends, which lost 5 bases and 1 base, there was a span of 12 bases. The CDR3 runs to 14 residues.

V is TRBV2 and J is TRBJ2-1; 11 bases are shared with TRBD2. V shed 3 bases, J shed 3 bases, and the junction held 7 bases outside the gene matches. The germline V gene has CDR1 SNHLY and CDR2 FYNNEI. CDR3 length equals 17 residues. CDR3 nucleotide sequence: TGTGCCAGCAGTGACCCCCCCGGGACTAGCGGCTACAATGAGCAGTTCTTC. It translates to CASSDPPGTSGYNEQFF. Full variable domain (outside the CDR3, taken from reference TRBV2 and TRBJ2-1): EPEVTQTPSHQVTQMGQEVILRCVPISNHLYFYWYRQILGQKVEFLVSFYNNEISEKSEIFDDQFSVERPDGSNFTLKIRSTKLEDSAMYFCASSDPPGTSGYNEQFFGPGTRLTVL.

The rearrangement links TRBV19 to TRBJ2-1; 8 nucleotides agree with TRBD2. The length of the CDR3 is 17 residues. The V and J ends lost 5 bases and 6 bases, in that order; junction bases with no gene match: 15. CDR1 and CDR2 from the germline V gene are LNHDA and SQIVND (reference sequence). CDR3 sequence: CASSRLGAAGVLNEQFF. In DNA form, the CDR3 reads TGTGCCAGTAGTCGCCTGGGGGCAGCGGGAGTCCTCAATGAGCAGTTCTTC.